These 4 T cell receptor beta chains were sequenced from one sample in a study of early T cells in non-severe SARS-CoV-2 infection. A single record per CDR3 protein comes from TCRdb applying MiXCR to the 5' RACE reads. The sample records about 80,000 distinct CDR3 sequences, around 5% being singletons. The sample consisted of whole blood, taken at baseline. These receptors came from an adult who was a healthcare worker with PCR-confirmed SARS-CoV-2 infection or an uninfected control (not recorded which).

About this clonotype itself: The CDR3 ends on some other residue instead of the conserved phenylalanine or tryptophan, so this is likely a read error. The gene calls are TRBV7-3 and TRBJ2-6; D possibly corresponds to TRBD2 (6 bases). Trimming left V 1 base short and J 2 bases short, with 6 bases between. Germline CDR1 is SGHTA and CDR2 is FQGTGA. The CDR3 length is 15 residues. In nucleotides, the CDR3 is TGTGCCAGCAGCTTAAGGAGGGCTGGGGCCAACGTCCTGACTTCC. This sequence encodes CASSLRRAGANVLTS.

This clonotype was recorded at least ten times. The chain recombines TRBV5-6 with TRBJ1-2; D may be TRBD1 (6 bases). Germline CDR1 and CDR2: SGHDT and YYEEEE. The CDR3 has 13 amino acids. Trimming took off 3 bases at V and 4 bases at J, with 10 bases between the two ends. The CDR3 coding sequence is TGTGCCAGCAGCTCACAGGGAGCCTATGGCTACACCTTC. As protein: CASSSQGAYGYTF.

The V call is TRBV7-7, the J call TRBJ2-5, with no clear D. CDR3 length equals 13 residues. Trimming pared 5 bases from V and 4 bases from J, leaving 11 bases between. The germline V gene has CDR1 SSHAT and CDR2 FNYEAQ (reference sequence). The CDR3 here is CASSINPGETQYF. The CDR3 coding sequence is TGTGCCAGCAGCATAAACCCCGGAGAGACCCAGTACTTC.

The chain employs TRBV18 and TRBJ2-1; a possible D gene is TRBD2 (6 bases). The CDR3 covers 15 residues. V lost 3 bases and J lost 3, with 12 bases in between. Germline V gives CDR1 KGHSH, CDR2 LQKENI. The CDR3 spells CASSPVADYYNEQFF. CDR3 sequence (DNA): TGTGCCAGCTCACCCGTAGCGGATTACTACAATGAGCAGTTCTTC.